This entry describes one TCR beta chain. This clone has only one observation. Its specific antigen is unknown. Base-call qualities are not available, and no considerably larger clone is one nucleotide away. The data belong to a study of cytomegalovirus exposure and HLA in healthy donors listed by TCRdb under 2017. Describing the broader study: An earlier analysis of around 600 of the donors reported approximately 300 Gb of sequence data and 100 million to 140 million unique TCR beta sequences from some 180 million T cells. Rather than drawing on any new phenotypic data, the later analysis identified candidate immune exposures from TCR beta sequences and the way those sequences occurred across donors. A later analysis re-examined previously published TCR beta repertoires from just over 650 donors and added high-resolution HLA genotyping to investigate patterns of TCR occurrence. Of the approximately 400 genotyped donors, 65% to 90% fell in the genetic ancestry cluster associated with self-reported Caucasian donors. In an earlier analysis of about 590 of the donors, high-throughput TCR beta sequencing was used to judge whether each TCR beta V gene segment behaved as functional or pseudogenic. Roughly 300 gigabases of sequencing data and tens of millions of unique TCR sequences made up an early release that covered about 640 HLA-typed donors. HLA typing covered class I and class II loci at four-digit resolution. The study aimed to test whether cataloging public T cell receptors could reveal signatures of past pathogen exposure. A later genetic analysis took genome-wide SNP genotypes for about three fifths of the 666 donors and used that subset as a discovery cohort. Donor age, sex, ethnicity and CMV serostatus were collected together with the repertoire data. Among a few hundred genotyped donors of the cohort, an average of about 240,000 unique TCR beta nucleotide sequences were sequenced per donor, around 20% of them non-productive. The study combined high-throughput TCR immunosequencing, statistical association of individual TCRs with disease status, and machine learning to predict cytomegalovirus infection status. Along with the roughly 670-subject first cohort, a separate validation cohort of around 110 different subjects was used. Typing coverage differed by locus: A, B, C, DRB1 and DQB1 were typed in about 620-630 donors, DQA1 in roughly 510, DPA1 in 600 to 610, and DPB1 in just under 490. The study profiled the T cell repertoires of about 640 subjects by immunosequencing and related them to cytomegalovirus serostatus. All discovery cohort repertoires had been generated on a single sequencing platform. About five DR-DQ haplotypes were treated as single units for association and clustering because of strong linkage in the cohort. Points the paper makes about the study in general: Several of the top co-occurrence clusters appeared to be linked to parvovirus B19, influenza, CMV and Epstein-Barr virus, according to a later analysis. In both the original and validation cohorts, the classifier was reported to diagnose cytomegalovirus status with high specificity and sensitivity. For the cohort, immune exposure information was limited to CMV serostatus. A later analysis associated around 16,000 TCR beta sequences with specific HLA alleles at a false discovery rate of 0.05. An association between a missense DCLRE1C variant and V-gene and J-gene trimming of TCR beta chains was found in a later genetic analysis and replicated in an independent cohort. In vitro tests confirmed that three of the cytomegalovirus-associated TCR beta chains recognize cytomegalovirus antigens. The presence/absence analyses assumed that sequencing depth was roughly uniform across donors, and that assumption may not be true. Because HLA typing was missing for some donors at each locus, association tests included only the typed subset. The study gave a list of some 150 TCR beta chains associated with cytomegalovirus. In a later analysis, HLA-associated TCR beta chains were found to be more clonally expanded and to have lower generation probabilities than equally common non-associated chains. About 17 rarely observed V segments, including chromosome 9 orphons, were excluded from the earlier analysis of a few hundred of the donors because counts were too low. While some public TCRs were present in many individuals, most TCR sequences turned up only very rarely across donors. Linkage disequilibrium might explain the correlated functional status among segregating V segments, but an unknown experimental factor could not be ruled out. In a later analysis, the rate of TCR association differed among HLA loci, with DRB1 alleles having the most associated TCRs and HLA-C alleles having the fewest. When HLA alleles, especially DR and DQ, strongly co-occurred, attributing TCR associations to individual alleles was difficult. A further reported finding was that TCR beta sequences accurately predicted the HLA-A and HLA-B alleles for most subjects in the first cohort. In this cohort, only TCR beta chains were sequenced, and detectable features were limited by the absence of alpha or paired-chain data. In a later analysis, most CMV-associated TCR beta chains were found to appear HLA-restricted, with HLA associations seemingly driven largely by CMV exposure. In a later genetic analysis, fewer N-insertions in productive TCRs were reported among donors in an Asian-associated ancestry cluster than the roughly 640-donor mean. A cluster of highly shared sequence variants was judged likely to represent a technical artifact of the sequencing pipeline. Because the 87-base-pair reads could not distinguish some IMGT-functional V segments, including TRBV6-2 and TRBV6-3, those segments were excluded. An earlier analysis of approximately 500 of the donors showed that most TCR beta V segments appeared in productive rearrangements either about 90% or about 30% of the time, which broadly matched IMGT annotations. According to the authors, the approach could potentially be generalized to other disease states and immunological phenotypes.

Receptor libraries were prepared by the immunoSEQ multiplex PCR assay. The multiplex PCR relied on a mix of 60 forward primers for TCR Vbeta segments and 13 reverse primers for TCR Jbeta segments. The CDR3 region of rearranged TCR beta genes was amplified from genomic DNA with a multiplex PCR assay. The amplified TCR beta libraries were sequenced on the Illumina HiSeq System as 87-base-pair reads. The authors' pipeline ran thus. Across the roughly 600 repertoires, a later analysis counted around 80 million unique TCR beta chains, roughly 11 million of which were shared by at least two donors. Raw reads were error-corrected and collapsed into unique sequences with a nearest-neighbor algorithm that merged closely related sequences to remove PCR and sequencing errors. V, D and J gene segments were assigned by aligning CDR3 sequences to IMGT reference sequences. For a sequence to be retained, a match of at least six nucleotides was required to both a V gene segment and a J gene segment. A rearrangement counted as productive if the CDR3 had no stop codons and remained in frame with V and J, and every other rearrangement counted as non-productive. Following IMGT convention, CDR3 was defined as the stretch from the second conserved V-encoded cysteine to the conserved J-encoded phenylalanine. Sequences without an unambiguous match to a single V gene segment were excluded from the earlier analysis of several hundred of the donors. In an earlier analysis of 587 of the donors, V segments were called functional above 56.7% productive rearrangements and were called segregating when the between-donor standard deviation exceeded 5%. A statistical classification framework was built to diagnose cytomegalovirus status from the catalog of TCR beta chain sequences. A later analysis assigned V and J genes by comparing TCR nucleotide sequences with IMGT/GENE-DB human TR gene sequences. The TCRdist pipeline was used in a later analysis to assign CDR3 sequences and most-parsimonious VDJ recombination scenarios. In a later analysis, each TCR beta chain was defined by its CDR3 amino acid sequence together with its V-gene family, and reads without a unique V-gene family were excluded. As a way to deal with suspected cross-contamination and a sequencing artifact, a later analysis dropped hundreds of nucleotide sequences that were highly shared and had low generation probability. In a later analysis, a clonal expansion index was calculated for each public chain from normalized within-repertoire ranks of inferred template counts. In a later analysis, generation probabilities were computed using a VDJ recombination model fitted to out-of-frame rearrangements, and the results were checked against IGoR. In a later analysis, TCR-TCR, TCR-HLA and TCR-CMV co-occurrence was scored with hypergeometric tests, and a repertoire-size bias correction was applied to TCR pairs. To estimate false discovery rates, a later analysis permuted the HLA or CMV assignments 20 times. A later analysis grouped co-occurring TCRs with DBSCAN, adding TCRdist sequence similarity when clustering within HLA-allele-positive subsets. For co-occurrence clustering, repertoires with fewer than 30,000 or more than 120,000 public chains were excluded, along with a handful of repertoires with anomalous nucleotide sharing. Drawn from immuneACCESS, this table holds only the in-frame rearrangements with V and J called that TCRdb kept. Clones are partly lost; checked studies trace under half to an unresolved V gene and leave the rest unexplained. That table supplies the V and J calls and clone size; D and trimming were determined from the DNA. The sample table shows over 150,000 clones, and 70% to 80% are seen once. The ten largest clones represent just under 3% of the sample.

Inclusive of the bounding cysteine and phenylalanine, the CDR3 is 15 residues long. Of all the DNA, just the CDR3 is kept, 45 bases in frame from base 1. CDR1 and CDR2, per the germline V gene (reference sequence), are MNHEY and SMNVEV. The V end loses 0 bases and the J end loses 2 bases, and a stretch of 9 bases separates them. In total, approximately 690 healthy bone marrow donors made up the cohort. At the time of sampling, all cohort members were nominally healthy, though unrecorded immune exposures were likely present. The donor was CMV seronegative and belonged to the group of 350 to 400 seronegative cohort members. Every donor gave a peripheral blood sample, and the peripheral blood mononuclear cells from that sample were used for TCR beta sequencing. The Qiagen DNeasy Blood Extraction Kit was used to extract genomic DNA from the blood cell samples.

The clonotype originates from a woman aged 25 to 45 in good health and CMV-seronegative. This chain is built from TRBV27 and TRBJ2-3; a weak D assignment points to TRBD1 (6 bases agree). Sequencing was done on a sample of PBMCs. The sequenced DNA is TGTGCCAGCAGTTTATCCAGGGGATTCACAGATACGCAGTATTTT. It encodes CASSLSRGFTDTQYF.